The following is a TCR beta chain sequence with its context. Its antigen is currently not known. No much larger clone exists at a distance of one base, and base qualities are not known. This sample was taken from a study of CD8 T cells in ankylosing spondylitis (dated by TCRdb to 2015 to 2018). Background for the entire study: T cell receptor beta repertoires were profiled in healthy donors and ankylosing spondylitis patients so that disease-linked TCR variants could be found. The whole study cohort included 108 healthy donors and around 24 ankylosing spondylitis patients. Peripheral blood samples were taken, and synovial fluid was additionally collected from ankylosing spondylitis patients.

TCRdb records Illumina HiSeq 2500 as the sequencer. Quantitative 5'-RACE with molecular barcodes was used to prepare TCR beta libraries. Per the original workflow: A new computational method based on a probabilistic model of VDJ rearrangement was used to identify disease-linked TCR variants. TCRdb redid the processing of the public reads, applying fastp at Q25 and MiXCR, and retained in-frame beta chains. All rows with the same CDR3 protein become a single entry with the most common DNA and genes. For this entry, the V and J calls and clone size follow TCRdb and not the study's own pipeline. The sample records around 300,000 distinct CDR3 sequences, less than 25% of which are singletons. The ten largest clones represent approximately 3.7% of the sample. The study at large found these results: A TCR beta motif of several highly homologous amino acid variants appeared characteristic of blood from ankylosing spondylitis patients. A CD8+ phenotype was shown by the disease-linked clones, which were found at relatively low frequencies in peripheral blood. The disease-linked clones were reported as significantly enriched in matched synovial fluid samples from ankylosing spondylitis patients. Some motif variants were previously reported in synovial fluid and blood of reactive arthritis patients, suggesting common disease-initiation mechanisms.

The CDR3 holds 13 amino acids from the cysteine to the phenylalanine. This entry keeps only the CDR3 DNA: 39 bases, framed from base 1. The germline V gene (reference sequence) provides CDR1 DFQATT and CDR2 SNEGSKA. V is pared back by 1 base and J by 5 bases, with 9 bases lying between the germline termini. This sequence was found in a female donor with ankylosing spondylitis or in good health (not recorded which). The chain is encoded by TRBV20-1 joined to TRBJ2-1; too little of a D gene remains to name it. The specimen was blood, either unsorted or a sorted T cell fraction (not recorded which). This receptor has the CDR3 CSARVGSNNEQFF. The sequenced DNA: TGCAGTGCTAGAGTCGGGTCTAACAATGAGCAGTTCTTC.